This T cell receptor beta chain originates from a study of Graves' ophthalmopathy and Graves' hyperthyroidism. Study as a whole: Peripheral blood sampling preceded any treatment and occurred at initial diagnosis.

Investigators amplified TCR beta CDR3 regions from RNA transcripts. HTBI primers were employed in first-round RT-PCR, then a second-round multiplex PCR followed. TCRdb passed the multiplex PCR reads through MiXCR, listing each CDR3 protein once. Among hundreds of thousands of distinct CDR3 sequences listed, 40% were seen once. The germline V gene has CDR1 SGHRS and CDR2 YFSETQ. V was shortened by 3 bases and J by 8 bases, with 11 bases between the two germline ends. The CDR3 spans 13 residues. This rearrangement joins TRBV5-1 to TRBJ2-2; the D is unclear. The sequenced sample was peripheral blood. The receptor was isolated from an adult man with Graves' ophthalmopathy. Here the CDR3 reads CASSSYGLGELFF. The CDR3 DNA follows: TGCGCCAGCAGCTCTTACGGGTTGGGGGAGCTGTTTTTT. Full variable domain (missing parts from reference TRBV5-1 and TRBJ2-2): KAGVTQTPRYLIKTRGQQVTLSCSPISGHRSVSWYQQTPGQGLQFLFEYFSETQRNKGNFPGRFSGRQFSNSRSEMNVSTLELGDSALYLCASSSYGLGELFFGEGSRLTVL.